Listed here is a single TCR beta chain. Its antigen is currently unknown. The CDR3 runs 15 residues. V dropped 5 bases and J dropped 0 bases, with 11 bases sitting between them. CDR1 is LNHDA, CDR2 SQIVND, per germline (reference sequence). The record originates from a study of OX40 agonist ivuxolimab in advanced cancers. Study overall: Patients took ivuxolimab, an agonistic anti-OX40 (CD134) antibody.

Whole-study findings and limits: At 0.1 to 3.0 mg/kg and by week 6, CD4+ and CD8+ T cells in the blood had expanded clonally.

The assay was immunoSEQ multiplex PCR, and TCRdb's table has in-frame clones only and misses some. The sample consists of about 64,000 clones, approximately 90% of them appearing once. Sample: CD4+ or CD8+ T cells sorted from blood, taken in a trial of the OX40 agonist ivuxolimab. This receptor was taken from an adult with an advanced solid tumor such as melanoma, head and neck, liver or kidney cancer. The chain uses TRBV19 and TRBJ2-1, with D possibly being TRBD1 (6 bases). In nucleotides, the CDR3 is TGTGCCAGTAGTGTAGGGGGTAGCTCCTACAATGAGCAGTTCTTC. It codes for CASSVGGSSYNEQFF.